This T cell receptor (beta chain) was sequenced in a study of T cell responses to AZD1222 COVID-19 vaccine. Study-wide background: Pooled samples include second doses given at about 4 or 12 weeks. Study-wide points: Spike-specific TCR breadth and depth grew following two AZD1222 doses.

This CDR3 is built from 16 residues. Losses at the gene ends were 0 bases for V and 0 bases for J; bases not matched to a gene: 4. Germline V gene data show CDR1 as SGHTS and CDR2 as YDEGEE. The method was immunoSEQ multiplex PCR; TCRdb's version includes in-frame clones alone and lacks a portion of them. This table has 110,000 to 150,000 clones, approximately 90% appearing once. Turning to this clone: No antigen is known for it.

The chain recombines TRBV5-8 with TRBJ2-3; 7 bases are shared with TRBD2. The sample here was peripheral blood, taken on day 0 of AZD1222 vaccination. The sequence was obtained from an adult in good health. CDR3 nucleotide sequence: TGTGCCAGCAGCTTGGAGCTAGCGGCTAGCACAGATACGCAGTATTTT. Its protein is CASSLELAASTDTQYF.